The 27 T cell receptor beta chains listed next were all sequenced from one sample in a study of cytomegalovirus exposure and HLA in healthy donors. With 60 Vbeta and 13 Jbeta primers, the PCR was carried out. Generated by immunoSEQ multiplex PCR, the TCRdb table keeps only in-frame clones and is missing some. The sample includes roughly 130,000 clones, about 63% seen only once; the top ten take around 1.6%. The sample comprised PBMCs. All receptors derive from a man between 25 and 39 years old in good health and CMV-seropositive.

The CDR3 protein is CASSFGTSGRALGTGELFF. The CDR3 DNA is TGTGCCAGTAGTTTCGGGACTAGCGGGAGGGCCTTAGGCACCGGGGAGCTGTTTTTT. V usage is TRBV19 and J usage is TRBJ2-2, with TRBD2 matching over 16 bases. CDR1 and CDR2 from the germline V gene are LNHDA and SQIVND (reference sequence). Losses at the gene ends were 5 bases for V and 4 bases for J; bases not matched to a gene: 10. This CDR3 region has 19 residues.

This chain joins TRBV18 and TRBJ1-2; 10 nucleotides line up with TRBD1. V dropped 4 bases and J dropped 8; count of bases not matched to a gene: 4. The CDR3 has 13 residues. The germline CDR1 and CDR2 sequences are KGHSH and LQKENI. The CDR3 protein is CASSRGTGEGYTF. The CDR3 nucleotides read TGTGCCAGCTCACGGGGGACAGGGGAAGGCTACACCTTC. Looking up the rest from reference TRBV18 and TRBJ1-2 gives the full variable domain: NAGVMQNPRHLVRRRGQEARLRCSPMKGHSHVYWYRQLPEEGLKFMVYLQKENIIDESGMPKERFSAEFPKEGPSILRIQQVVRGDSAAYFCASSRGTGEGYTFGSGTRLTVV.

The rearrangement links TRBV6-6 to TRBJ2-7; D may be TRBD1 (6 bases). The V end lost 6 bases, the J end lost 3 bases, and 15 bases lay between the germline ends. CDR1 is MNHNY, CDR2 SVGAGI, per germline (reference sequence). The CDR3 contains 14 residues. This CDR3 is CASSPTGTLYEQYF. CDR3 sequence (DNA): TGTGCCAGCAGCCCGACAGGCACCCTCTACGAGCAGTACTTC.

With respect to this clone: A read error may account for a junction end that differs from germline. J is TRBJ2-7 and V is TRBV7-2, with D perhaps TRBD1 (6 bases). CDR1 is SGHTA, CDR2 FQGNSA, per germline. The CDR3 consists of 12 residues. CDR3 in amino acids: CASSLGPGALDF. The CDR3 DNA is TGTGCCAGCAGCTTAGGTCCAGGGGCCCTAGACTTC.

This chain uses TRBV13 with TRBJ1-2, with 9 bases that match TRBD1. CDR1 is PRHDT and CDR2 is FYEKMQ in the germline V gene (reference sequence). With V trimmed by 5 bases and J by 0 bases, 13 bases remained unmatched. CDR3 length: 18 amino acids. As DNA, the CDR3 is TGTGCCAGCAGCCTAGTCGGGACAGGGCTGGGTGCTAACTATGGCTACACCTTC. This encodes CASSLVGTGLGANYGYTF.

CDR3 sequence: CASSQTGKGEGYTF. DNA of the CDR3: TGCGCCAGCAGCCAAACGGGGAAGGGTGAGGGCTACACCTTC. The chain employs TRBV4-1 and TRBJ1-2; D gene uncertain. The CDR3 is made up of 14 amino acids. V was pared by 2 bases and J by 8 bases, with 15 bases between. Germline V lookup: CDR1 MGHRA, CDR2 YSYEKL.

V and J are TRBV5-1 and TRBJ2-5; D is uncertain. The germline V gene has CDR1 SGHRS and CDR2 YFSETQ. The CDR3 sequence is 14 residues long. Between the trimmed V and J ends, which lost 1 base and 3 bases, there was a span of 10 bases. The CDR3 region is CASSLLAAKETQYF. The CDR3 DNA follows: TGCGCCAGCAGCTTGTTAGCAGCGAAAGAGACCCAGTACTTC.

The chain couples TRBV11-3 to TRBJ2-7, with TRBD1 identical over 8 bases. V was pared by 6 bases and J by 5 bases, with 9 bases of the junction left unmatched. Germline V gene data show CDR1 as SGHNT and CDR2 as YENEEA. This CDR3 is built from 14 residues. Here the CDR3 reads CASSPGQGHNEQYF. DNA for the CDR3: TGTGCCAGCAGTCCCGGACAGGGTCACAACGAGCAGTACTTC.

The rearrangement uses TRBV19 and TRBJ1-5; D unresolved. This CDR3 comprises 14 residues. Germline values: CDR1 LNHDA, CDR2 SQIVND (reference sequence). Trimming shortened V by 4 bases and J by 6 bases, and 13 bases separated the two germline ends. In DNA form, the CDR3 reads TGTGCCAGTAGTACCACTTGGTACGGTCAGCCCCAGCATTTT. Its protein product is CASSTTWYGQPQHF.

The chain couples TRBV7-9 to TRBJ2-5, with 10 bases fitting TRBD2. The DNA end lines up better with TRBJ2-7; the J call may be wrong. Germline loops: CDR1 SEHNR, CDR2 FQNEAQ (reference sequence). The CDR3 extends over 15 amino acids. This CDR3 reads CASSPVAGGSYEQYF. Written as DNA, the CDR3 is TGTGCCAGCAGCCCGGTAGCGGGAGGCTCCTACGAGCAGTACTTC.

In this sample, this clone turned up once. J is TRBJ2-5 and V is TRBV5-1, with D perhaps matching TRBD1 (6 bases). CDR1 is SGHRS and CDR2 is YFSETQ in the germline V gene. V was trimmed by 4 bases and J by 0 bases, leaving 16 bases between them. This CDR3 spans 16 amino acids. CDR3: CASSLGQGTHQETQYF. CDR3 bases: TGCGCCAGCAGCCTTGGCCAGGGGACACACCAAGAGACCCAGTACTTC. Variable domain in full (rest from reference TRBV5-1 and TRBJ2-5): KAGVTQTPRYLIKTRGQQVTLSCSPISGHRSVSWYQQTPGQGLQFLFEYFSETQRNKGNFPGRFSGRQFSNSRSEMNVSTLELGDSALYLCASSLGQGTHQETQYFGPGTRLLVL.

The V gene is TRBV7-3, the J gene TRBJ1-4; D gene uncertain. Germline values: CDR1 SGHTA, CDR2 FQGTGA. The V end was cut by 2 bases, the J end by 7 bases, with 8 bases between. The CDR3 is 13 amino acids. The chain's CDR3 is CASSLLGGEKLFF. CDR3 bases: TGTGCCAGCAGCTTATTGGGAGGTGAAAAACTGTTTTTT. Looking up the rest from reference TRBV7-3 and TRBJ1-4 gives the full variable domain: GAGVSQTPSNKVTEKGKYVELRCDPISGHTALYWYRQSLGQGPEFLIYFQGTGAADDSGLPNDRFFAVRPEGSVSTLKIQRTERGDSAVYLCASSLLGGEKLFFGSGTQLSVL.

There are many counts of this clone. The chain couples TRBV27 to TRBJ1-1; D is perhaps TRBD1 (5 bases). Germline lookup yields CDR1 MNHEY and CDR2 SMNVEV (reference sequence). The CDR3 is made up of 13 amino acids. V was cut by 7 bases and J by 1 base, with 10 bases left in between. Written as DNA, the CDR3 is TGTGCCAGCACAGGGTTGGGGAACACTGAAGCTTTCTTT. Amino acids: CASTGLGNTEAFF.

Here the CDR3 DNA reads TGTGCCAGCAGTGAATCCTGGGACAGCTACAATGAGCAGTTCTTC. It translates to CASSESWDSYNEQFF. The V call is TRBV25-1, the J call TRBJ2-1; 7 bases fit TRBD1. The CDR3 sequence is 15 residues long. From germline, CDR1 is MGHDK and CDR2 SYGVNS. J gave up 3 bases and V 1 base, and 3 bases lay outside the gene matches. Full variable domain (outside the CDR3, taken from reference TRBV25-1 and TRBJ2-1): EADIYQTPRYLVIGTGKKITLECSQTMGHDKMYWYQQDPGMELHLIHYSYGVNSTEKGDLSSESTVSRIRTEHFPLTLESARPSHTSQYLCASSESWDSYNEQFFGPGTRLTVL.

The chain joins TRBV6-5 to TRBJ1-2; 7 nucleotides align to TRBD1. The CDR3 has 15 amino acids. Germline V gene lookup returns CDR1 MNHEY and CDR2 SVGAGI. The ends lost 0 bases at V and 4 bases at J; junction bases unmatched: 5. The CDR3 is CASSYSEGAIYGYTF. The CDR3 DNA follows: TGTGCCAGCAGTTACTCGGAGGGGGCCATCTATGGCTACACCTTC.

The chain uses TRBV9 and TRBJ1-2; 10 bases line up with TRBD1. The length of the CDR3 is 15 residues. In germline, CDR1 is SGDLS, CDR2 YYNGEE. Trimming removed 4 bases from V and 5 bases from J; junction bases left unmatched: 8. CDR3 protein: CASSLQRTGGYGYTF. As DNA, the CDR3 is TGTGCCAGCAGCCTACAGAGGACAGGGGGATATGGCTACACCTTC.

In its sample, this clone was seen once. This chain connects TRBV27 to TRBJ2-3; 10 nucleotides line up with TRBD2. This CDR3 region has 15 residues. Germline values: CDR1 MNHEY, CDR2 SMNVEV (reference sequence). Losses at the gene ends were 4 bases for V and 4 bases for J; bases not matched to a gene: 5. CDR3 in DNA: TGTGCCAGCAGTTCCCTAGCGGGAGCCCCAGATACGCAGTATTTT. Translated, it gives CASSSLAGAPDTQYF.

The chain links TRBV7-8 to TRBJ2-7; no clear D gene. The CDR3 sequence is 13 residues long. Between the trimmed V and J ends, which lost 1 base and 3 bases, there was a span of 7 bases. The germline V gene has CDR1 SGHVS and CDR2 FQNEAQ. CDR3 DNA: TGTGCCAGCAGCTTAGAACCGGGCTACGAGCAGTACTTC. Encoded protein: CASSLEPGYEQYF.

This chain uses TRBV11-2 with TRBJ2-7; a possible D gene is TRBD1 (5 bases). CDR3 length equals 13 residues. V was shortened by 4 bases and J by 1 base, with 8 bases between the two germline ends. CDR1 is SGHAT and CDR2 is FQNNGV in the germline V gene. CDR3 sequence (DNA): TGTGCCAGCAGCTCGGACACTTCCTACGAGCAGTACTTC. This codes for CASSSDTSYEQYF.

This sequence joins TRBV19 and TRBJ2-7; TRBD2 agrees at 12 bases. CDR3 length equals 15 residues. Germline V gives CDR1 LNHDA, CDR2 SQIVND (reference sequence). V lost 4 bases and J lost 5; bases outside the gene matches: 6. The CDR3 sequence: CASSRTRTSGNEQYF. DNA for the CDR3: TGTGCCAGTAGTAGGACGAGGACTAGCGGGAACGAGCAGTACTTC. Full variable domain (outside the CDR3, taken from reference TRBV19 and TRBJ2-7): DGGITQSPKYLFRKEGQNVTLSCEQNLNHDAMYWYRQDPGQGLRLIYYSQIVNDFQKGDIAEGYSVSREKKESFPLTVTSAQKNPTAFYLCASSRTRTSGNEQYFGPGTRLTVT.

The CDR3 loop reads CASSRIERPGNNSPLHF. CDR3 DNA: TGCGCCAGCAGCCGTATTGAGCGGCCAGGCAATAATTCACCCCTCCACTTT. The rearrangement links TRBV4-1 to TRBJ1-6; D is undetermined. The V end lost 4 bases, the J end lost 5 bases, and 18 bases lay between the germline ends. The germline CDR1 and CDR2 sequences are MGHRA and YSYEKL. The CDR3 extends over 17 amino acids.

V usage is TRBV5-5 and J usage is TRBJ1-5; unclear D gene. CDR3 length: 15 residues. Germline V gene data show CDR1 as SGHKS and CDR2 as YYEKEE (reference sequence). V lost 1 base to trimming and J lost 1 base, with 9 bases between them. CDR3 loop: CASSLRSQSNQPQHF. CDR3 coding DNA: TGTGCCAGCAGCTTGAGGAGCCAGAGCAATCAGCCCCAGCATTTT.

The CDR3 DNA is TGTGCCAGCAATGGGGCACCCCACGAGCAGTACTTC. Protein: CASNGAPHEQYF. The chain combines TRBV2 with TRBJ2-5; tentative D call: TRBD1 (5 bases). TRBJ2-7 explains the end of the DNA better; the J call may be wrong. The V gene's germline CDR1 is SNHLY and CDR2 FYNNEI. The CDR3 loop spans 12 amino acids.

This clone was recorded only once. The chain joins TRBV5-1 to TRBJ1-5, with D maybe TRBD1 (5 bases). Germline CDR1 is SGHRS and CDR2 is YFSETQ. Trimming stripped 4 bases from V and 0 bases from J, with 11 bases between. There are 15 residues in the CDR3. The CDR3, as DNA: TGCGCCAGCAGCCCCCAGGGATATAGCAATCAGCCCCAGCATTTT. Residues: CASSPQGYSNQPQHF.

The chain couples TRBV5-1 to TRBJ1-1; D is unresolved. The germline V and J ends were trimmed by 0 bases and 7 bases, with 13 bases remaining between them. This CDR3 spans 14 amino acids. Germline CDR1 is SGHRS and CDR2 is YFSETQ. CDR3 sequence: CASSLVISGHEAFF. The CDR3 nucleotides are TGCGCCAGCAGCTTGGTGATTAGCGGCCATGAAGCTTTCTTT.

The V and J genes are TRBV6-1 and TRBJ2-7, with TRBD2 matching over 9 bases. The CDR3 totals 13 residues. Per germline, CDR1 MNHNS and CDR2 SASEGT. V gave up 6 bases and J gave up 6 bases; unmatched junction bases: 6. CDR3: CASSPSGNSEQYF. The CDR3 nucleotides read TGTGCCAGCAGCCCTAGCGGGAACTCCGAGCAGTACTTC.

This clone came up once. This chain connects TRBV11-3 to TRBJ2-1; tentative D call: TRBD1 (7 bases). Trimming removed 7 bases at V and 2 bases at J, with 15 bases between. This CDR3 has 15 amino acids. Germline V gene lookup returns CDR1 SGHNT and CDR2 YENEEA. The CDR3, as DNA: TGTGCCAGCACCCAGGGGGGAGGAGCCTACAATGAGCAGTTCTTC. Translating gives CASTQGGGAYNEQFF. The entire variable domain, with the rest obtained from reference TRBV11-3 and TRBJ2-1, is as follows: EAGVVQSPRYKIIEKKQPVAFWCNPISGHNTLYWYLQNLGQGPELLIRYENEEAVDDSQLPKDRFSAERLKGVDSTLKIQPAELGDSAVYLCASTQGGGAYNEQFFGPGTRLTVL.